The rows below give T cell receptor beta chains drawn from one sample of a study of OX40 agonist ivuxolimab in advanced cancers. Clones were read by immunoSEQ multiplex PCR, and TCRdb kept only the in-frame ones, dropping some. The sample holds about 82,000 clones, 65% to 90% seen once. The sample was CD4+ or CD8+ T cells sorted from blood, taken in a trial of the OX40 agonist ivuxolimab. These TCRs come from an adult with an advanced solid tumor such as melanoma, head and neck, liver or kidney cancer. Each CDR3 is given with its conserved first and last residue. The D gene is left open where the match is weak. Some rows have no size entry. The others give once, few or many, or a class for an expanded clone.

clone_size,j_call,v_call,d_call,cdr3_aa,cdr3_nt
-,TRBJ2-2,TRBV5-6,-,CASSFGWGTGELFF,TGTGCCAGCAGCTTCGGGTGGGGAACCGGGGAGCTGTTTTTT
-,TRBJ1-6,TRBV19,-,CASKAGANNSPLHF,TGTGCCAGCAAGGCTGGGGCTAACAATTCACCCCTCCACTTT
-,TRBJ2-1,TRBV2,-,CASSAYVEQFF,TGTGCCAGCAGTGCATACGTTGAGCAGTTCTTC
-,TRBJ2-1,TRBV6-1,-,CASSGNRDPRNEQFF,TGTGCCAGCAGTGGGAATAGGGACCCGCGGAATGAGCAGTTCTTC
-,TRBJ2-3,TRBV29-1,-,CSVEGVGSTDTQYF,TGCAGCGTTGAAGGCGTGGGGAGCACAGATACGCAGTATTTT
-,TRBJ1-1,TRBV9,TRBD1,CASSPRTGLTEAFF,TGTGCCAGCAGCCCCCGGACAGGGCTGACTGAAGCTTTCTTT
-,TRBJ2-5,TRBV4-1,-,CASSQEWQGRETQYF,TGCGCCAGCAGCCAAGAGTGGCAGGGAAGGGAGACCCAGTACTTC
-,TRBJ2-3,TRBV30,-,CAWSIDQTDTQYF,TGTGCCTGGAGTATAGACCAAACAGATACGCAGTATTTT
few,TRBJ2-7,TRBV28,TRBD1,CASSSGQGAYEQYF,TGTGCCAGCAGTTCGGGACAGGGAGCCTACGAGCAGTACTTC
-,TRBJ2-7,TRBV5-1,TRBD2,CASSLRLAGGEQYF,TGCGCCAGCAGCTTGAGACTAGCGGGAGGCGAGCAGTACTTC
once,TRBJ2-7,TRBV7-9,TRBD2,CASSFWLAGESEQYF,TGTGCCAGCAGCTTTTGGCTAGCGGGAGAGTCCGAGCAGTACTTC
-,TRBJ2-6,TRBV4-2,-,CASSQDLNSGANVLTF,TGTGCCAGCAGCCAAGACCTAAACTCTGGGGCCAACGTCCTGACTTTC
-,TRBJ2-3,TRBV27,-,CASSVSRDTQYF,TGTGCCAGCAGTGTATCGAGGGATACGCAGTATTTT
-,TRBJ1-2,TRBV30,-,CAWSSFVDSGTTGYTF,TGTGCCTGGAGTAGTTTCGTGGACAGCGGGACCACTGGCTACACCTTC
once,TRBJ1-3,TRBV2,-,CASSLTGVPGNTIYF,TGTGCCAGCAGTCTGACGGGGGTCCCCGGAAACACCATATATTTT
few,TRBJ2-1,TRBV7-3,-,CASSPGLQYNEQFF,TGTGCCAGCAGCCCGGGACTCCAATACAATGAGCAGTTCTTC
-,TRBJ2-5,TRBV25-1,TRBD2,CASSRGGQETQYF,TGTGCCAGCAGTCGGGGGGGACAAGAGACCCAGTACTTC
-,TRBJ2-1,TRBV10-3,-,CAISESHRSDDNEQFF,TGTGCCATCAGTGAGTCGCACAGGAGCGACGACAATGAGCAGTTCTTC
once,TRBJ2-3,TRBV2,TRBD1,CASSGGTGDTDTQYF,TGTGCCAGCAGTGGTGGGACAGGGGACACAGATACGCAGTATTTT
-,TRBJ2-7,TRBV6-5,-,CASSPQGNEQYF,TGTGCCAGCAGTCCCCAGGGAAATGAGCAGTACTTC
-,TRBJ2-1,TRBV18,TRBD2,CASSLQQGLAEYNEQFF,TGTGCCAGCTCACTGCAGCAGGGACTAGCGGAATACAATGAGCAGTTCTTC
-,TRBJ1-4,TRBV9,-,CASSVAGGNEKLFF,TGTGCCAGCAGCGTAGCGGGAGGTAATGAAAAACTGTTTTTT
-,TRBJ2-1,TRBV12-5,-,CASGLYSFNEQFF,TGTGCTAGTGGTTTGTACTCGTTCAATGAGCAGTTCTTC
few,TRBJ2-7,TRBV5-1,TRBD2,CASSLEGQGSGRDYEQYF,TGCGCCAGCAGCTTGGAGGGACAAGGTAGCGGGAGGGATTACGAGCAGTACTTC
-,TRBJ2-5,TRBV4-1,TRBD1,CASSQGTEQETQYF,TGCGCCAGCAGCCAGGGGACAGAGCAAGAGACCCAGTACTTC
-,TRBJ2-5,TRBV5-1,-,CASSYGTGKETQYF,TGCGCCAGCAGCTACGGGACGGGAAAGGAGACCCAGTACTTC
-,TRBJ2-1,TRBV7-3,TRBD1,CASSLYSGGLNNEQFF,TGTGCCAGCAGCTTATACTCAGGGGGCCTAAACAATGAGCAGTTCTTC
-,TRBJ2-7,TRBV27,-,CASGGVGYEQYF,TGTGCCAGCGGGGGAGTAGGCTACGAGCAGTACTTC
-,TRBJ2-7,TRBV5-1,TRBD2,CASSLTGGRAYEQYF,TGCGCCAGCAGCTTAACGGGCGGGAGGGCCTACGAGCAGTACTTC